Described below is a single TCR beta chain sequence and its context. Its antigen has not been determined. No qualities accompany the bases; no much larger clone lies one base away. This specimen belongs to a study of control samples from healthy donors and cancer patients (dated by TCRdb to 2019 to 2021). The protocol used for the library was the immunoSEQ multiplex PCR assay. TCRdb mirrors the immuneACCESS table, restricted to in-frame sequences. Some clones are absent from its copies; in checked studies, under half trace to an unresolved V gene, and the reason for the others is unknown. The sample yields over 110,000 clones; more than 90% were counted once. The ten most abundant clones make up approximately 11% of the sample. Between the V and J ends, shortened by 6 bases and 3 bases respectively, the junction contains 12 bases. The CDR3 contains 13 residues, cysteine and phenylalanine counted. The CDR3 DNA has 39 bases and is translated from base 1. Sequences MGHRA (CDR1) and YSYEKL (CDR2) are obtained from the germline V gene.

The sequenced material came from blood. The rearrangement combines TRBV4-1 with TRBJ2-7, with the D gene not clear enough to name. The sequence was obtained from a man aged 30-40 years in good health. The CDR3 sequence is CASSSSHGYEQYF. The DNA sequence is TGCGCCAGCAGTTCTTCACACGGCTACGAGCAGTACTTC.